This TCR beta chain was recorded in a study of T cells after yellow fever vaccination. General study points: In post-booster samples, most primary-vaccination clones reappeared (96% CD4, around 87% CD8).

With 4 bases removed from V and 2 bases from J, the gap between germline ends came to 15 bases. Germline assignment: CDR1 SQVTM and CDR2 ANQGSEA. The CDR3 loop spans 16 amino acids. This clonotype was detected only a few times. Antigen: not known. Via MiXCR, TCRdb re-called the 5' RACE reads, giving one row per CDR3 protein. The sample has 450,000 to 650,000 distinct CDR3 sequences, less than 15% seen once. The receptor was isolated from a man between 25 and 39 years old who received the YFV17D yellow fever vaccine. The chain links TRBV29-1 to TRBJ2-6; a possible D gene is TRBD2 (7 bases). Sequences were derived from PBMCs, sampled on the day of the yellow fever booster vaccination. CDR3 in amino acids: CSVGAGGRTGANVLTF. DNA of the CDR3: TGCAGCGTTGGGGCCGGGGGGCGAACTGGGGCCAACGTCCTGACTTTC.